These T cell receptor beta chains were read from a single sample in a study of shared clonotypes between healthy human individuals. Method: immunoSEQ multiplex PCR; TCRdb's copy keeps in-frame clones and lacks some. The table includes under 1,100,000 clones, 75% detected once. The sample consisted of memory CD4+ T cells sorted from blood. Receptors originate from a man between 18 and 29 years old in good health. Each CDR3 is given with its conserved first and last residue. D genes are given only for firm matches. Some rows mark clone size as missing; the rest say once, few, many or name a class of expanded clone.

clone_size: few
j_call: TRBJ1-2
d_call: TRBD1
v_call: TRBV30
cdr3_nt: TGTGCCTGGAAGAAATTGGACAGGTCGAACTATGGCTACACCTTC
cdr3_aa: CAWKKLDRSNYGYTF

clone_size: once
j_call: TRBJ1-2
d_call: .
v_call: TRBV6-1
cdr3_nt: TGTGCCAGCAGTGACTACAGGGCTTGGGAATATGGCTACACCTTC
cdr3_aa: CASSDYRAWEYGYTF

clone_size: many
j_call: TRBJ2-7
d_call: .
v_call: TRBV30
cdr3_nt: TGTGCCTGGAGCCTGAACGGGTACGAGGAGTACTTC
cdr3_aa: CAWSLNGYEEYF

clone_size: .
j_call: TRBJ2-1
d_call: .
v_call: TRBV5-1
cdr3_nt: TGCGCCAGCAGCTTGGTATCCGGGGTGGGGAAGAATGAGCAGTTCTTC
cdr3_aa: CASSLVSGVGKNEQFF

clone_size: once
j_call: TRBJ2-3
d_call: TRBD1
v_call: TRBV28
cdr3_nt: TGTGCCAGCAGTACTCGGGACAGGCTGATCACAGATACGCAGTATTTT
cdr3_aa: CASSTRDRLITDTQYF

clone_size: .
j_call: TRBJ1-2
d_call: TRBD1
v_call: TRBV4-3
cdr3_nt: TGCGCCAGCAGCCAGGACTACCGGGACAGAGTTAACTATGGCTACACCTTC
cdr3_aa: CASSQDYRDRVNYGYTF

clone_size: .
j_call: TRBJ2-3
d_call: .
v_call: TRBV7-2
cdr3_nt: TGTGCCAGCAGCTTGACCGGGACAAAGACGTCAGATACGCAGTATTTT
cdr3_aa: CASSLTGTKTSDTQYF

clone_size: .
j_call: TRBJ1-2
d_call: .
v_call: TRBV2
cdr3_nt: TGTGCCAGCAGTGAAGCGCTTAGGGGTGGCTACACCTTC
cdr3_aa: CASSEALRGGYTF

clone_size: .
j_call: TRBJ2-3
d_call: .
v_call: TRBV6-5
cdr3_nt: TGTGCCAGCAGGCCCGGGACAAGGTACACAGATACGCAGTATTTT
cdr3_aa: CASRPGTRYTDTQYF

clone_size: .
j_call: TRBJ2-5
d_call: TRBD2
v_call: TRBV7-9
cdr3_nt: TGTGCCAGCAGCCGCGGGACTAGCGGACAAGAGACCCAGTACTTC
cdr3_aa: CASSRGTSGQETQYF

clone_size: .
j_call: TRBJ2-3
d_call: TRBD1
v_call: TRBV2
cdr3_nt: TGTGCCAGCAGGTCTTGGGACAGAGATACGCAGTATTTT
cdr3_aa: CASRSWDRDTQYF

clone_size: few
j_call: TRBJ1-5
d_call: .
v_call: TRBV30
cdr3_nt: TGTGCCTGGAGTGTATCGGGACGTCAGCCCCAGCATTTT
cdr3_aa: CAWSVSGRQPQHF

clone_size: .
j_call: TRBJ2-3
d_call: .
v_call: TRBV5-1
cdr3_nt: TGCGCCAGCAGCTTGCGCAGCTCTACAGATACGCAGTATTTT
cdr3_aa: CASSLRSSTDTQYF

clone_size: .
j_call: TRBJ2-2
d_call: .
v_call: TRBV11-3
cdr3_nt: TGTGCCAGCAGCTCCCCGGGAGACACCGGGGAGCTGTTTTTT
cdr3_aa: CASSSPGDTGELFF

clone_size: .
j_call: TRBJ1-6
d_call: TRBD1
v_call: TRBV28
cdr3_nt: TGTGCCACCACGGACAGGGGTGGTGGTCGTTCACCCCTCCACTTT
cdr3_aa: CATTDRGGGRSPLHF

clone_size: .
j_call: TRBJ2-4
d_call: TRBD1
v_call: TRBV4-3
cdr3_nt: TGCGCCAGCAGCCAGGGACAGGGAGTCATTCAGTACTTC
cdr3_aa: CASSQGQGVIQYF

clone_size: few
j_call: TRBJ1-1
d_call: .
v_call: TRBV5-1
cdr3_nt: TGCGCCAGCAGCTTAACAGGGACGAACACTGAAGCTTTCTTT
cdr3_aa: CASSLTGTNTEAFF

clone_size: .
j_call: TRBJ2-1
d_call: TRBD2
v_call: TRBV9
cdr3_nt: TGTGCCAGCAGCGTAGTTGGACTAGCGGGCCCGGGCTCCTACAATGAGCAGTTCTTC
cdr3_aa: CASSVVGLAGPGSYNEQFF

clone_size: .
j_call: TRBJ2-3
d_call: .
v_call: TRBV5-1
cdr3_nt: TGCGCCAGCAGCTTGGGGGGGCAGCGTAACACAGATACGCAGTATTTT
cdr3_aa: CASSLGGQRNTDTQYF

clone_size: few
j_call: TRBJ2-1
d_call: TRBD1
v_call: TRBV19
cdr3_nt: TGTGCCAGTAGTGGTGACCACAGGGGTTACAATGAGCAGTTCTTC
cdr3_aa: CASSGDHRGYNEQFF

clone_size: .
j_call: TRBJ1-3
d_call: .
v_call: TRBV28
cdr3_nt: TGTGCCAGCAGTTTACAGGGGCGAGGAGCTGGAAACACCATATATTTT
cdr3_aa: CASSLQGRGAGNTIYF

clone_size: .
j_call: TRBJ2-5
d_call: TRBD2
v_call: TRBV27
cdr3_nt: TGTGCCAGCAGGGAGCGGGGGATCCAAGAGACCCAGTACTTC
cdr3_aa: CASRERGIQETQYF